Following are 2 T cell receptor beta chains from one sample sequenced in a study of blood T cell repertoires in COVID-19. TCRdb's table, derived via immunoSEQ multiplex PCR, lists solely in-frame clones and lacks some. The repertoire holds around 65,000 clones, with under 95% as singletons. Sample: peripheral blood. The receptors stem from a human donor in a cohort sampled during active COVID-19.

The chain couples TRBV5-6 to TRBJ1-2, with TRBD1 as a possible D gene (5 bases). The germline gives CDR1 SGHDT, CDR2 YYEEEE. V was pared by 4 bases and J by 4 bases, with 11 bases between. The CDR3 contains 13 residues. The CDR3 protein is CASSTGQAYGYTF. CDR3 coding DNA: TGTGCCAGCAGCACCGGACAAGCCTATGGCTACACCTTC.

This clone was found once. The V and J genes are TRBV11-3 and TRBJ2-7; TRBD1 agrees at 10 bases. Germline lookup yields CDR1 SGHNT and CDR2 YENEEA. The CDR3 sequence is 16 residues long. V trimming: 1 base; J trimming: 2 bases; junction bases outside the gene matches: 5. CDR3 in amino acids: CASSLVGGTGAYEQYF. The CDR3 nucleotides read TGTGCCAGCAGCTTAGTCGGGGGGACAGGGGCCTACGAGCAGTACTTC.